A single T cell receptor beta chain is shown here with its context. No antigen is known for it. PCR primers comprised 60 Vbeta and 13 Jbeta primers. Original processing methods: Unique TCR beta chains totaled 80 million to 100 million in a later count, with roughly 10 million of them shared. Profiling relied on immunoSEQ multiplex PCR, and the TCRdb table lists in-frame clones only, not all of them. From that table come the V and J calls and clone size; the DNA was used to work out D and trimming. Of about 170,000 clones in the sample, over 75% were seen once. This entry is derived from a study of cytomegalovirus exposure and HLA in healthy donors. Overall study results and limits: Earlier findings revealed that most TCR beta V segments proved productive either about 87% or about 30% of the time. Reported performance of the classifier showed diagnosis of cytomegalovirus status with high specificity and sensitivity.

Germline-derived CDR1 and CDR2 are SGHTA and FQGNSA. V shed 2 bases and J shed 7 bases, with 14 bases lying between them. The CDR3 sequence is 15 residues long. The material sequenced was PBMCs. The clonotype comes from a female donor in good health and CMV-seronegative. The gene calls are TRBV7-2 and TRBJ2-2, with TRBD1 as a possible D gene (6 bases). CDR3 DNA: TGTGCCAGCAGCTTACCCTCCAGACAGGACGGGGAGCTGTTTTTT. It translates to CASSLPSRQDGELFF.